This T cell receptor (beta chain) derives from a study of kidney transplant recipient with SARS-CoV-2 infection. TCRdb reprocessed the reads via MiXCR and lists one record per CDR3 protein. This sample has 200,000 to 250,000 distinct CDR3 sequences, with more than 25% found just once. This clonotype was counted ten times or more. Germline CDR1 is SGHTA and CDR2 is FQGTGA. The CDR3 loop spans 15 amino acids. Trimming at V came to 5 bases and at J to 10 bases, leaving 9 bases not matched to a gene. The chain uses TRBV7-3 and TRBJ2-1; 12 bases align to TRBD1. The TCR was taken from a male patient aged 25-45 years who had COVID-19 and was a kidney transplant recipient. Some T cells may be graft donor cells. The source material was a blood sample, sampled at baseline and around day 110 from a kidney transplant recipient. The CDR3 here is CASSPGGQGAGEQFF. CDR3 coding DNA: TGTGCCAGCAGCCCTGGGGGACAGGGGGCCGGCGAGCAGTTCTTC.